This TCR beta chain appears in the sequencing data of a study of PD-L1 blockade in urothelial cancer. About the research overall: The patients first took atezolizumab in about 2014, receiving 1,200 mg intravenously every 3 weeks. Reported median T cell count for blood samples was 130,000 to 150,000.

Pretreatment and on-treatment blood mononuclear cell samples were taken, totaling between 1 and 8 time points per patient. What went into each PCR as a spike was synthetic TCR analog templates. Clones were read by immunoSEQ multiplex PCR, and TCRdb kept only the in-frame ones, dropping some. The sample includes approximately 110,000 clones, roughly 84% of them seen just once. The sequence came from a man in his forties or fifties with urothelial cancer. The sequenced sample was PBMCs, obtained around atezolizumab (anti-PD-L1) treatment.

CDR3 sequence (DNA): TGTGCCAGCAGCCCGCAGATGGGGGGAAATGAGCAGTTCTTC. Translating gives CASSPQMGGNEQFF. V and J are TRBV11-2 and TRBJ2-1; weak D call: TRBD2 (6 bases). Germline-derived CDR1 and CDR2 are SGHAT and FQNNGV. Trimming removed 5 bases at V and 7 bases at J, with 15 bases between. This CDR3 spans 14 amino acids.